These 5 T cell receptor beta chains originate from one sample sequenced in a study of brain T cells in children with intractable seizures. This table comes from immunoSEQ multiplex PCR, and its TCRdb copy is limited to in-frame clones, with some not included. Counted here are over 95,000 clones, under 95% occurring once; the ten biggest clones make up 3.8%. Sample: peripheral blood, taken at surgery. The source is a boy less than two years old with hemimegalencephaly and intractable seizures.

This clone showed up just once. The V and J genes are TRBV5-4 and TRBJ2-2, with 12 bases fitting TRBD2. Germline lookup yields CDR1 SGHNT and CDR2 YYREEE (reference sequence). CDR3 length: 16 amino acids. J gave up 4 bases and V 2 bases, and 3 bases lay outside the gene matches. The CDR3 sequence is CASSFLAGGPTGELFF. CDR3 nucleotides: TGTGCCAGCAGCTTCCTAGCGGGAGGGCCCACCGGGGAGCTGTTTTTT.

The genes are TRBV12-3 or TRBV12-4 and TRBJ1-5, with 7 bases lining up with TRBD1. CDR3 length equals 13 residues. After removal of 5 bases from V and 11 bases from J, the junction contained 9 bases not matched to a gene. CDR3 region: CASSPRQGWAQHF. CDR3 DNA: TGTGCCAGCAGTCCGAGACAGGGATGGGCCCAGCATTTT.

The V gene is TRBV5-1, the J gene TRBJ2-5, with TRBD1 matching 8 bases. Germline V gene lookup returns CDR1 SGHRS and CDR2 YFSETQ. This CDR3 region has 15 residues. Losses at the gene ends were 5 bases for V and 2 bases for J; bases not matched to a gene: 8. The CDR3, as DNA: TGCGCCAGCAGTCCAGGGGGCACAAAGCAAGAGACCCAGTACTTC. Translation gives CASSPGGTKQETQYF.

By its share, this clone is large. This CDR3 is CASCLAGAATQYF. CDR3 nucleotides: TGTGCCAGCTGTCTGGCGGGAGCGGCGACCCAGTACTTC. The genes are TRBV28 and TRBJ2-5; 7 bases fit TRBD2. In germline, CDR1 is MDHEN, CDR2 SYDVKM. The CDR3 extends over 13 amino acids. J was trimmed by 7 bases and V by 8 bases; bases with no gene match: 10. Full variable domain (outside the CDR3, taken from reference TRBV28 and TRBJ2-5): DVKVTQSSRYLVKRTGEKVFLECVQDMDHENMFWYRQDPGLGLRLIYFSYDVKMKEKGDIPEGYSVSREKKERFSLILESASTNQTSMYLCASCLAGAATQYFGPGTRLLVL.

V and J are TRBV24-1 and TRBJ1-5; 9 nucleotides align to TRBD1. The CDR3 runs 14 residues. The V gene end was trimmed by 3 bases and the J gene end by 8 bases; junction bases not matched to a gene: 4. Germline CDR1 KGHDR, CDR2 SFDVKD. The CDR3: CATSDPGQGKPQHF. CDR3 in DNA: TGTGCCACCAGTGATCCCGGACAGGGGAAGCCCCAGCATTTT.